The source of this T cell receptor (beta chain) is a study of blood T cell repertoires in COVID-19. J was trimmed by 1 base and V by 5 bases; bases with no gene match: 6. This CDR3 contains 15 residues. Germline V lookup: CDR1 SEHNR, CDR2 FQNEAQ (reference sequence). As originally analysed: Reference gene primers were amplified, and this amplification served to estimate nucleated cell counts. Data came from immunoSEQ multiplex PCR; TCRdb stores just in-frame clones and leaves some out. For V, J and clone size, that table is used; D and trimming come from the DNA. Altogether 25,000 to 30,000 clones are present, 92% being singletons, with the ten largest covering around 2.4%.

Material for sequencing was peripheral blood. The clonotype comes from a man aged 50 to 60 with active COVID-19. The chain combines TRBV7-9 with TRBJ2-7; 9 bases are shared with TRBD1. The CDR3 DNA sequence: TGTGCCAGCAGCCTCGGGACAGGGCTATCCTACGAGCAGTACTTC. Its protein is CASSLGTGLSYEQYF. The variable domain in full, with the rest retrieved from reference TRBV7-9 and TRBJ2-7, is DTGVSQNPRHKITKRGQNVTFRCDPISEHNRLYWYRQTLGQGPEFLTYFQNEAQLEKSRLLSDRFSAERPKGSFSTLEIQRTEQGDSAMYLCASSLGTGLSYEQYFGPGTRLTVT.